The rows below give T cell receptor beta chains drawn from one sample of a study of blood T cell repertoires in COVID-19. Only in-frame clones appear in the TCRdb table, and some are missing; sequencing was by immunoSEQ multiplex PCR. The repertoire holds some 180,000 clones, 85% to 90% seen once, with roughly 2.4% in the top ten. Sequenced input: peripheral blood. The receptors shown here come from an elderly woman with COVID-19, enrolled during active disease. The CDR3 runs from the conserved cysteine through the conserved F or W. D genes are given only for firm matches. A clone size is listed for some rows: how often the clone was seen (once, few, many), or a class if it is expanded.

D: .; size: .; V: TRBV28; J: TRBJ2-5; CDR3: CASRTAGISQETQYF; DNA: TGTGCCAGCAGGACGGCAGGGATTTCCCAAGAGACCCAGTACTTC
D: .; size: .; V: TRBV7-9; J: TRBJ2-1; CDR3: CASNERASWNEQFF; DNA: TGTGCCAGCAACGAAAGAGCTTCGTGGAATGAGCAGTTCTTC
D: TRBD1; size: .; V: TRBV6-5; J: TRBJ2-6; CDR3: CASPAGQAGANVLTF; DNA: TGTGCCAGCCCCGCTGGACAGGCTGGGGCCAACGTCCTGACTTTC
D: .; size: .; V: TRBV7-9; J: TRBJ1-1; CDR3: CASSLGTNTEAFF; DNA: TGTGCCAGCAGCTTAGGGACAAATACTGAAGCTTTCTTT
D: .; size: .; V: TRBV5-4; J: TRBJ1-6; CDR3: CASSLLGGSSYNSPLHF; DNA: TGTGCCAGCAGCTTGCTCGGCGGTAGCTCCTATAATTCACCCCTCCACTTT
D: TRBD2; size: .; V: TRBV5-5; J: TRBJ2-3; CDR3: CASSLGGRAPREDTQYF; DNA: TGTGCCAGCAGCTTGGGCGGGAGGGCTCCGCGGGAAGATACGCAGTATTTT
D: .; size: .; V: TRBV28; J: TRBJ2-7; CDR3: CASSASGELYEQYF; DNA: TGTGCCAGCAGCGCCTCAGGGGAATTGTACGAGCAGTACTTC
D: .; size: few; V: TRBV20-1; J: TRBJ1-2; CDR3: CSAGQPNGYTF; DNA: TGCAGTGCCGGACAGCCCAATGGCTACACCTTC
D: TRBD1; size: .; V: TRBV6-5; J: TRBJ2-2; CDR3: CASKGDRSYTGELFF; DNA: TGTGCCAGCAAGGGGGACAGATCTTACACCGGGGAGCTGTTTTTT
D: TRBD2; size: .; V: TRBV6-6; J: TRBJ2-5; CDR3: CASRKLAGGETQYF; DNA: TGTGCCAGCAGGAAACTAGCGGGAGGGGAGACCCAGTACTTC
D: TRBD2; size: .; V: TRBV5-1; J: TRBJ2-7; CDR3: CASSQNGLAAYEQYF; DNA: TGCGCCAGCAGCCAGAACGGACTAGCGGCCTACGAGCAGTACTTC
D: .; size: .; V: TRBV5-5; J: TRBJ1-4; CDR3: CASSFRAEDFKLFF; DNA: TGTGCCAGCAGCTTCCGGGCGGAGGACTTTAAACTGTTTTTT
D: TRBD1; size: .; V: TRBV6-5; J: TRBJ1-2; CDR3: CASSAGQGVDYGYTF; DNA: TGTGCCAGCAGCGCCGGACAGGGGGTGGACTATGGCTACACCTTC
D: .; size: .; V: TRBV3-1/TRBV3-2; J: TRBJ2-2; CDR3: CASSSQRSGTGELFF; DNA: TGTGCCAGCAGCTCTCAACGATCGGGGACCGGGGAGCTGTTTTTT
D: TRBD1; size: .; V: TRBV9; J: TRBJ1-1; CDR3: CASSVGTGLNTEAFF; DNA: TGTGCCAGCAGCGTAGGGACAGGGTTGAACACTGAAGCTTTCTTT
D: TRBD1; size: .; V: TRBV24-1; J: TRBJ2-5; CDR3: CATSDSDRFQETQYF; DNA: TGTGCCACCAGTGATTCGGACAGGTTCCAAGAGACCCAGTACTTC
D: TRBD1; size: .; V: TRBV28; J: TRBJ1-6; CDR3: CASKTGGTSPLHF; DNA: TGTGCCAGTAAAACAGGGGGCACGTCACCCCTCCACTTT
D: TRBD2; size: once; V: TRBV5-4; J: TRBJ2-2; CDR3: CASSLRTSGGTGELFF; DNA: TGTGCCAGCAGCCTCCGGACTAGCGGGGGCACCGGGGAGCTGTTTTTT
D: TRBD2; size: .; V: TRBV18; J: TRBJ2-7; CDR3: CASSPLGTSSDEQYF; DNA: TGTGCCAGCTCACCTCTCGGGACTAGCAGCGACGAGCAGTACTTC
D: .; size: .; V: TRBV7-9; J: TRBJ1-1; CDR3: CASAPRVNTEAFF; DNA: TGTGCCAGCGCTCCGAGGGTGAACACTGAAGCTTTCTTT
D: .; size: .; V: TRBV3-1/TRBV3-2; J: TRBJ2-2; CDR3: CASSWSENTGELFF; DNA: TGTGCCAGCAGCTGGTCAGAGAACACCGGGGAGCTGTTTTTT
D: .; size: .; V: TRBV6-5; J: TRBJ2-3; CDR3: CASRHSFDSAQYF; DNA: TGTGCCAGCAGACATAGCTTCGATAGTGCGCAGTATTTT
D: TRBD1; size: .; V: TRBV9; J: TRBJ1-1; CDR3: CASSVDRGNTEAFF; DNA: TGTGCCAGCAGCGTAGACAGGGGAAACACTGAAGCTTTCTTT
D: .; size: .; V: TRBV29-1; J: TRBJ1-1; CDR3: CSVARTRGTEAFF; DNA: TGCAGCGTTGCGCGAACCAGGGGTACTGAAGCTTTCTTT
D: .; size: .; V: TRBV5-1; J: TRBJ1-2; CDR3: CASSLIVSAAVYGYTF; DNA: TGCGCCAGCAGCTTGATCGTCAGCGCCGCGGTATATGGCTACACCTTC
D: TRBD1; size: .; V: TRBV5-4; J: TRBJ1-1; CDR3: CASSHGTDLNTEAFF; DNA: TGTGCCAGCAGCCACGGGACAGATTTGAACACTGAAGCTTTCTTT
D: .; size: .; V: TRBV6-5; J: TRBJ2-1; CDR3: CASMVAGTVFSEQFF; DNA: TGTGCCAGCATGGTGGCCGGGACTGTTTTTAGTGAGCAGTTCTTC
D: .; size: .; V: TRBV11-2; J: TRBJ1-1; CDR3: CASSSRLTGTEAFF; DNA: TGTGCCAGCAGCTCGCGACTCACGGGCACTGAAGCTTTCTTT
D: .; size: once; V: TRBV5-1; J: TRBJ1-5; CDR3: CASSLDPGGQPQHF; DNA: TGCGCCAGCAGCTTGGATCCCGGGGGACAGCCCCAGCATTTT
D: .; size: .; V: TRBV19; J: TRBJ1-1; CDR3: CASKNREPNTEAFF; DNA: TGTGCCAGCAAAAACAGGGAACCGAACACTGAAGCTTTCTTT
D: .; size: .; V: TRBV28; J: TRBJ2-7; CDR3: CASSPVMGLGQIYEQYF; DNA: TGTGCCAGCAGTCCTGTTATGGGATTGGGGCAGATCTACGAGCAGTACTTC
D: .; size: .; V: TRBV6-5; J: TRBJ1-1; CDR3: CASSYSSPNTEAFF; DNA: TGTGCCAGCAGTTACTCGAGTCCGAACACTGAAGCTTTCTTT
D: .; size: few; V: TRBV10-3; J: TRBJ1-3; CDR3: CATSSKGAGNTIYF; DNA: TGTGCCACTTCCTCCAAGGGAGCAGGAAACACCATATATTTT
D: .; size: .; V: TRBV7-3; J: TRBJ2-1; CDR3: CASSPVMVRASYNEQFF; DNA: TGTGCCAGCAGCCCAGTCATGGTGCGGGCCTCCTACAATGAGCAGTTCTTC
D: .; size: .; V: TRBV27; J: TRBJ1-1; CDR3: CASSFLENTEAFF; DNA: TGTGCCAGCAGTTTTCTAGAGAACACTGAAGCTTTCTTT
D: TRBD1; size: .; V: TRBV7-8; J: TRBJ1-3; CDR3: CASSLALQGASGNTIYF; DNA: TGTGCCAGCAGCTTAGCCCTACAGGGGGCGTCCGGAAACACCATATATTTT
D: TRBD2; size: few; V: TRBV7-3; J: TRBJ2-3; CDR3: CASSAGTSGRADTQYF; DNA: TGTGCCAGCAGCGCAGGGACTAGCGGGAGGGCAGATACGCAGTATTTT
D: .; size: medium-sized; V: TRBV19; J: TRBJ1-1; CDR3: CASRYMNTEAFF; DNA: TGTGCCAGTAGATACATGAACACTGAAGCTTTCTTT
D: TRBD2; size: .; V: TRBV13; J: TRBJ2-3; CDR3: CASSLIVSGKTNTQYF; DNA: TGTGCCAGCAGCTTAATAGTTAGCGGGAAAACAAATACGCAGTATTTT
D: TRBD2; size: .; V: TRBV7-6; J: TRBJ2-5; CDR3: CASSFLRLAGKETQYF; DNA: TGTGCCAGCAGCTTTCTGCGACTAGCGGGAAAAGAGACCCAGTACTTC